This T cell receptor (beta chain) was found in a study of immune cell composition in non-small cell lung cancer. The study, taken as a whole, reports: Roughly 80% of squamous and approximately 30% of adenocarcinoma cases had tumour-associated clones >0.5%. Top 10 clone scores and clonality were higher in squamous than adenocarcinoma. Overall clonality, unlike maximal tumour-associated clone frequency, did not predict TIL reactivity.

Sequenced by immunoSEQ multiplex PCR; TCRdb stores in-frame clones only, minus some. The sample has roughly 3,000 clones; about 85% are singletons. Germline CDR1 reads MGHRA; CDR2 reads YSYEKL. This CDR3 spans 14 amino acids. V was pared by 0 bases and J by 5 bases, with 10 bases between. As regards this clone: Its target is unknown.

V and J are TRBV4-1 and TRBJ2-5; weak D call: TRBD1 (5 bases). The clonotype was recovered from a human donor with non-small cell lung cancer. Sequencing was performed on lung tumor tissue. CDR3 DNA: TGCGCCAGCAGCCAAGAGATAGGGGATGAGACCCAGTACTTC. Protein product: CASSQEIGDETQYF.